A single sample is the source of the 28 T cell receptor beta chains below, sequenced in a study of T cells in Graves' hyperthyroidism and ophthalmopathy. What was amplified from RNA transcripts were TCR beta CDR3 regions. RT-PCR in the first round (using the HTBI primer set) targeted the TCR CDR3. TCRdb independently ran MiXCR on the multiplex PCR reads; one entry per CDR3 protein. The table includes some 500,000 distinct CDR3 sequences, approximately 25% detected once. The source material was blood. Receptor source: a woman aged 30 to 39 with Graves' ophthalmopathy.

In its sample, this clonotype was seen many times. This rearrangement joins TRBV3-1 to TRBJ2-5, with 10 bases aligning to TRBD2. CDR1 is LGHDT and CDR2 is YNNKEL in the germline V gene (reference sequence). The V and J ends lost 4 bases and 5 bases, in that order; junction bases with no gene match: 10. This CDR3 has 16 amino acids. This chain's CDR3 is CASSPGVAGGGETQYF. DNA of the CDR3: TGTGCCAGCAGCCCTGGGGTAGCGGGGGGAGGGGAGACCCAGTACTTC.

Only a few counts were recorded for this clonotype. The DNA for the CDR3 is TGTGCCAGCAGCCACGAACAGGGATACACCGGGGAGCTGTTTTTT. This codes for CASSHEQGYTGELFF. The rearrangement links TRBV5-6 to TRBJ2-2; tentatively, D is TRBD1 (6 bases). The germline CDR1 and CDR2 sequences are SGHDT and YYEEEE. V was clipped by 4 bases and J by 3 bases, with 13 bases between them. This CDR3 spans 15 amino acids.

This sequence joins TRBV20-1 and TRBJ2-7; tentative D call: TRBD1 (6 bases). CDR3 size: 16 residues. CDR1 is DFQATT and CDR2 is SNEGSKA in the germline V gene (reference sequence). V was pared by 0 bases and J by 0 bases, with 15 bases between. This CDR3 is CSARDPGTLYSYEQYF. CDR3 coding DNA: TGCAGTGCTAGAGATCCGGGGACACTTTACTCCTACGAGCAGTACTTC.

This clonotype was picked up a small number of times. The rearrangement joins TRBV30 to TRBJ1-5; D possibly corresponds to TRBD1 (5 bases). Deletions cut 1 base from V and 5 bases from J, with 12 bases between. The CDR3 consists of 14 residues. Per the germline V gene, CDR1 is GTSNPN and CDR2 is SVGIG (reference sequence). CDR3 in amino acids: CAWSAGGSYQPQHF. CDR3 bases: TGTGCCTGGAGTGCTGGGGGGAGTTATCAGCCCCAGCATTTT.

The chain uses TRBV6-1 and TRBJ2-7, with D maybe TRBD1 (5 bases). The CDR3 length is 12 residues. Trimming took off 7 bases at V and 5 bases at J, with 12 bases between the two ends. CDR1 is MNHNS, CDR2 SASEGT, per germline. CDR3 protein: CASTQAADEQYF. In nucleotides, the CDR3 is TGTGCCAGCACACAGGCGGCGGACGAGCAGTACTTC.

This rearrangement joins TRBV6-1 to TRBJ2-7; 7 bases align to TRBD1. Germline V gene data show CDR1 as MNHNS and CDR2 as SASEGT. V lost 5 bases and J lost 1; bases outside the gene matches: 11. This CDR3 region has 16 residues. The CDR3 region is CASSPYNRQGSYEQYF. Here the CDR3 DNA reads TGTGCCAGCAGTCCCTATAACCGACAGGGATCCTACGAGCAGTACTTC.

In this sample, this clonotype turned up many times. The rearrangement uses TRBV5-1 and TRBJ1-5; 7 bases match TRBD1. Germline loops: CDR1 SGHRS, CDR2 YFSETQ. After removal of 9 bases from V and 5 bases from J, the junction contained 5 bases not matched to a gene. The CDR3 covers 12 residues. CDR3 bases: TGCGCCATCCCAGGGGGATATCAGCCCCAGCATTTT. It is translated as CAIPGGYQPQHF.

This chain uses TRBV5-1 with TRBJ2-2; D is unresolved. The CDR3 length is 15 residues. Trimming took off 0 bases at V and 5 bases at J, with 11 bases between the two ends. The germline V gene encodes CDR1 SGHRS and CDR2 YFSETQ. CDR3 residues: CASSLELRSTGELFF. DNA of the CDR3: TGCGCCAGCAGCTTGGAGCTGCGGTCGACCGGGGAGCTGTTTTTT.

The chain joins TRBV28 to TRBJ1-1, with D perhaps TRBD1 (5 bases). Trimming pared 2 bases from V and 3 bases from J, leaving 10 bases between. From germline, CDR1 is MDHEN and CDR2 SYDVKM. This CDR3 region has 14 residues. CDR3: CASSLKGRDTEAFF. DNA of the CDR3: TGTGCCAGCAGTTTAAAGGGACGGGACACTGAAGCTTTCTTT.

This clonotype showed up many times. The chain joins TRBV5-1 to TRBJ1-1; D gene uncertain. Germline lookup yields CDR1 SGHRS and CDR2 YFSETQ. The ends were cut back, 0 bases at V and 1 base at J, with 7 bases in the middle. The CDR3 consists of 14 residues. The CDR3 loop is CASSLVSQNTEAFF. The CDR3 nucleotides read TGCGCCAGCAGCTTGGTATCGCAGAACACTGAAGCTTTCTTT.

This chain links TRBV6-1 with TRBJ2-7; D may be TRBD1 or TRBD2 (6 bases each). V was clipped by 2 bases and J by 0 bases, with 11 bases between them. Germline lookup yields CDR1 MNHNS and CDR2 SASEGT. CDR3 length: 15 residues. The CDR3 sequence: CASSERGGSSYEQYF. The DNA of the CDR3 is TGTGCCAGCAGTGAAAGAGGGGGGAGCTCCTACGAGCAGTACTTC.

The chain joins TRBV11-2 to TRBJ1-1; possible D gene TRBD1, 5 bases. This CDR3 is built from 12 residues. Trimming cost V 11 bases and J 3 bases, with 13 bases left between them. Looked up from germline, CDR1 is SGHAT and CDR2 is FQNNGV. The CDR3 here is CAVGRGHTEAFF. Here the CDR3 DNA reads TGTGCCGTTGGGAGGGGTCACACTGAAGCTTTCTTT.

This clonotype was seen at least ten times. This chain links TRBV6-5 with TRBJ2-5; the D is unclear. This CDR3 is built from 14 residues. Germline CDR1 is MNHEY and CDR2 is SVGAGI. The ends were cut back, 2 bases at V and 2 bases at J, with 9 bases in the middle. CDR3 sequence reads: CASSYQAVQETQYF. Written as DNA, the CDR3 is TGTGCCAGCAGTTACCAGGCAGTGCAAGAGACCCAGTACTTC.

This clonotype was seen repeatedly, ten times or more. The V and J genes are TRBV27 and TRBJ2-2; 7 nucleotides match TRBD1. V lost 3 bases, J lost 3 bases, and 4 bases stayed unmatched. Germline V gene data show CDR1 as MNHEY and CDR2 as SMNVEV (reference sequence). This CDR3 spans 15 amino acids. The CDR3 spells CASSFYRGDTGELFF. The CDR3 DNA follows: TGTGCCAGCAGTTTTTACAGGGGCGACACCGGGGAGCTGTTTTTT.

This clonotype was recorded a few times. V gene TRBV11-2 combines with J gene TRBJ2-7; D is undetermined. The CDR3 contains 14 residues. V lost 1 base, J lost 2 bases, and 9 bases lay in between. Germline lookup yields CDR1 SGHAT and CDR2 FQNNGV. The CDR3 nucleotides are TGTGCCAGCAGCTTAGTAAGGAGAACCTACGAGCAGTACTTC. The encoded protein is CASSLVRRTYEQYF. Supplemented by reference TRBV11-2 and TRBJ2-7, the full variable domain reads EAGVAQSPRYKIIEKRQSVAFWCNPISGHATLYWYQQILGQGPKLLIQFQNNGVVDDSQLPKDRFSAERLKGVDSTLKIQPAKLEDSAVYLCASSLVRRTYEQYFGPGTRLTVT.

This clonotype was found a few times. The gene calls are TRBV7-3 and TRBJ2-5; TRBD2 is a possible D gene (6 bases). CDR3 length equals 14 residues. The V end was cut by 3 bases, the J end by 0 bases, with 8 bases between. The germline CDR1 and CDR2 sequences are SGHTA and FQGTGA. The CDR3 DNA reads as TGTGCCAGCAGCTTCGCGGGGAACCAAGAGACCCAGTACTTC. Its translation is CASSFAGNQETQYF.

V gene TRBV19 combines with J gene TRBJ1-2; 9 bases line up with TRBD1. Germline-derived CDR1 and CDR2 are LNHDA and SQIVND (reference sequence). V gave up 6 bases and J gave up 8 bases; unmatched junction bases: 13. This CDR3 has 15 amino acids. The CDR3 coding sequence is TGTGCCAGTAGCACCGTAGCTGGACAGGGGCGAGGCTACACCTTC. Translation gives CASSTVAGQGRGYTF. The full variable domain, completed using reference TRBV19 and TRBJ1-2, is DGGITQSPKYLFRKEGQNVTLSCEQNLNHDAMYWYRQDPGQGLRLIYYSQIVNDFQKGDIAEGYSVSREKKESFPLTVTSAQKNPTAFYLCASSTVAGQGRGYTFGSGTRLTVV.

This clonotype occurred a few times. The gene calls are TRBV20-1 and TRBJ1-1; no firm D call. Germline V gene data show CDR1 as DFQATT and CDR2 as SNEGSKA (reference sequence). The CDR3 has 13 amino acids. V dropped 3 bases and J dropped 6 bases, with 14 bases sitting between them. The CDR3 DNA follows: TGCAGTGCTAGTGTCGTCCGGGAACCTGAAGCTTTCTTT. This encodes CSASVVREPEAFF.

This clonotype showed up just a few times. At one boundary the junction diverges from the germline segment, which might be a read error. The rearrangement uses TRBV6-5 and TRBJ2-4; D gene ambiguous. In germline, CDR1 is MNHEY, CDR2 SVGAGI. This CDR3 region has 15 residues. CDR3 protein: CASSYSNSLDNIKYF. The CDR3 region has the DNA TGTGCCAGCAGTTACTCGAATAGTTTAGACAACATTAAGTACTTC.

This clonotype was seen only a few times. J is TRBJ2-7 and V is TRBV29-1; D possibly uses TRBD1 or TRBD2 (6 bases each). The CDR3 runs 13 residues. Germline V lookup: CDR1 SQVTM, CDR2 ANQGSEA. V lost 5 bases, J lost 2 bases, and 13 bases lay in between. The CDR3 loop is CSVPGAATYEQYF. The CDR3 DNA sequence: TGCAGCGTTCCGGGGGCGGCTACCTACGAGCAGTACTTC.

The chain recombines TRBV6-5 with TRBJ1-1; tentatively, D is TRBD1 (5 bases). Trimming stripped 2 bases from V and 3 bases from J, with 13 bases between. Germline CDR1 and CDR2: MNHEY and SVGAGI. This CDR3 is 15 amino acids long. The CDR3 reads CASSYHPRGDTEAFF. CDR3 bases: TGTGCCAGCAGTTACCATCCCAGAGGGGACACTGAAGCTTTCTTT.

The V call is TRBV20-1, the J call TRBJ1-1; D gene ambiguous. Germline loops: CDR1 DFQATT, CDR2 SNEGSKA (reference sequence). With 3 bases removed from V and 3 bases from J, the gap between germline ends came to 11 bases. The CDR3 sequence is 13 residues long. The CDR3 coding sequence is TGCAGTGCTAGTACTGACCGAGACACTGAAGCTTTCTTT. This sequence encodes CSASTDRDTEAFF.

This clonotype has a count of ten or more. The V and J genes are TRBV12-3 or TRBV12-4 and TRBJ1-2; D ambiguous. The CDR3 spans 12 residues. The V and J ends lost 3 bases and 7 bases respectively, with 9 bases between them. The CDR3 nucleotides are TGTGCCAGCAGTTTCTCTGAGCGTGGCTACACCTTC. Protein product: CASSFSERGYTF.

V usage is TRBV4-1 and J usage is TRBJ1-5; D unresolved. There are 13 residues in the CDR3. Trimming cost V 2 bases and J 7 bases, with 9 bases left between them. CDR1 and CDR2 from the germline V gene are MGHRA and YSYEKL. The CDR3, as DNA: TGCGCCAGCAGCCAAACCCAAGGGCAGCCCCAGCATTTT. Translating it yields CASSQTQGQPQHF.

This clonotype has a count of ten or more. The V gene is TRBV6-1, the J gene TRBJ1-1, with TRBD1 matching 8 bases. The V gene end was trimmed by 6 bases and the J gene end by 1 base; junction bases not matched to a gene: 1. Germline CDR1 MNHNS, CDR2 SASEGT. The CDR3 is made up of 13 amino acids. As DNA, the CDR3 is TGTGCCAGCAGAGGGACAGGGAACACTGAAGCTTTCTTT. Amino acid sequence: CASRGTGNTEAFF.

This chain uses TRBV11-2 with TRBJ1-1; D is unclear. V shed 0 bases and J shed 3 bases, with 14 bases lying between them. Per germline, CDR1 SGHAT and CDR2 FQNNGV. This CDR3 has 16 residues. The CDR3 DNA is TGTGCCAGCAGCTTAGATTCCTGGGCCGGGGACACTGAAGCTTTCTTT. Translated, it gives CASSLDSWAGDTEAFF.

This clonotype is a singleton in its sample. This chain links TRBV12-3 or TRBV12-4 with TRBJ2-7; 11 bases line up with TRBD2. V shed 5 bases and J 0 bases; nucleotides not matched to a gene: 3. The CDR3 is 15 amino acids. The CDR3 region is CASSDTSGGSYEQYF. CDR3 sequence (DNA): TGTGCCAGCAGTGATACTAGCGGGGGCTCCTACGAGCAGTACTTC.

This clonotype occurred many times. The CDR3 loop reads CASSPLQGGRSSYEQYF. The DNA for the CDR3 is TGTGCCAGCAGCCCCCTTCAAGGAGGAAGGAGCTCCTACGAGCAGTACTTC. The genes are TRBV7-2 and TRBJ2-7; possibly TRBD2 for D (5 bases). The CDR3 is 17 amino acids. Per germline, CDR1 SGHTA and CDR2 FQGNSA. Trimming shortened V by 5 bases and J by 0 bases, and 20 bases separated the two germline ends.